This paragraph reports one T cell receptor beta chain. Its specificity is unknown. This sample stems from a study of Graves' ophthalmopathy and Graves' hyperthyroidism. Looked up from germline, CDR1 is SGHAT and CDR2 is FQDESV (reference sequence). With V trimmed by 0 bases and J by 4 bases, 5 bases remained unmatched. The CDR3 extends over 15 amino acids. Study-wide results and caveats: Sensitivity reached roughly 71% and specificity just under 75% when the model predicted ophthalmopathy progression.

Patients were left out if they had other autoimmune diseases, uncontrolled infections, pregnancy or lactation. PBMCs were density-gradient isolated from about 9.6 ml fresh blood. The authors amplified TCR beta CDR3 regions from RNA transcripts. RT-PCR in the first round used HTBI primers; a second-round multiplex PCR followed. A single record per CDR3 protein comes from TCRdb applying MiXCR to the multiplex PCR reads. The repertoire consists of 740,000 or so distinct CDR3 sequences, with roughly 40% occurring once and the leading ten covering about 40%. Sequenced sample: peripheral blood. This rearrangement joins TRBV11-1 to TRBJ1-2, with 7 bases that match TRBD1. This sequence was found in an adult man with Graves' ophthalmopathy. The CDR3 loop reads CASSLAGGQRYGYTF. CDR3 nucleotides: TGTGCCAGCAGCTTAGCAGGGGGCCAACGCTATGGCTACACCTTC. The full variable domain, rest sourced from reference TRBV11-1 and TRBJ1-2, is EAEVAQSPRYKITEKSQAVAFWCDPISGHATLYWYRQILGQGPELLVQFQDESVVDDSQLPKDRFSAERLKGVDSTLKIQPAELGDSAMYLCASSLAGGQRYGYTFGSGTRLTVV.